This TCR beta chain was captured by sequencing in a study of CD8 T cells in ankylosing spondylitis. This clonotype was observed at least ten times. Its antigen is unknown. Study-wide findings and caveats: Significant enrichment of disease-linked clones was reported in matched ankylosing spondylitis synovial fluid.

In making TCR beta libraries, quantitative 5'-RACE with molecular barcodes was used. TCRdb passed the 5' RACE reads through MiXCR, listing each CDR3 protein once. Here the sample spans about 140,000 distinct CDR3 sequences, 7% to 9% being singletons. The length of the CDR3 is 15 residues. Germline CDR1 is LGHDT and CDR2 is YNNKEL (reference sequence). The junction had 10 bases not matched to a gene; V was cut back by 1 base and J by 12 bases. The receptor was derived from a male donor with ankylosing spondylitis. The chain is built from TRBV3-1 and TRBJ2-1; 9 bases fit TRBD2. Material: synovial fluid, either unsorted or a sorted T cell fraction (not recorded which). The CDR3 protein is CASSQVGGSGSRQFF. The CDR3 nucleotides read TGTGCCAGCAGCCAAGTTGGGGGTAGCGGGAGCCGGCAGTTCTTC.